The next 4 T cell receptor beta chains were all read from a single sample in a study of tumor and adjacent non-tumor tissue in lung cancer. RNA was extracted from bulk tissue without any cell sorting. The library came from three nested PCR rounds adapted from ARM-PCR protocols. Each CDR3 protein gets one entry after TCRdb re-called the multiplex PCR reads with MiXCR. The table lists about 68,000 distinct CDR3 sequences, about 61% of them singletons. Sequencing was performed on lung tumor tissue. The receptor set was obtained from a man in his fifties with non-small cell lung cancer.

Details on this clonotype: A much larger clonotype is one base distant, so this may be a read error. The chain has TRBV5-5 and TRBJ2-2; 9 bases are a match to TRBD2. The germline V gene encodes CDR1 SGHKS and CDR2 YYEKEE (reference sequence). CDR3 size: 15 residues. Trimming took 1 base from V and 4 from J; bases not matched to a gene: 2. The CDR3 loop is CASSLIAGVTGELFF. DNA of the CDR3: TGTGCCAGCAGCTTGATAGCGGGGGTCACCGGGGAGCTGTTTTTT.

Of note for this clonotype: One end of the junction fails to match germline, which may point to a read error. The CDR3 DNA is TGTGCCAACAGTCCCCCTGACAGCGTTAATCAGCCCCAGCATTTT. This encodes CANSPPDSVNQPQHF. The chain is built from TRBV28 and TRBJ1-5; the D gene is possibly TRBD1 (5 bases). Germline CDR1 reads MDHEN; CDR2 reads SYDVKM. The CDR3 extends over 15 amino acids.

Comments on this clonotype: A read error may account for a junction end that differs from germline. The chain has TRBV5-6 and TRBJ2-7; 15 nucleotides align to TRBD2. CDR1 and CDR2 (germline): SGHDT, YYEEEE. The CDR3 contains 17 residues. The DNA for the CDR3 is TGTGACAGCAGCCCCGGGGGACTAGCGGGAGGCCTCTACGAGCAGTACTTC. This codes for CDSSPGGLAGGLYEQYF.

A word on this clonotype: One end of the junction fails to match germline, which may point to a read error. The chain uses TRBV5-6 and TRBJ1-2; 7 positions match TRBD1. The CDR3 contains 12 residues. Germline V lookup: CDR1 SGHDT, CDR2 YYEEEE. This chain's CDR3 is CASSQGDWGYIF. Here the CDR3 DNA reads TGTGCCAGCAGCCAGGGGGATTGGGGCTACATCTTC.